These 25 T cell receptor beta chains were sequenced from one sample in a study of CD8 T cells in ankylosing spondylitis. One entry per CDR3 protein results from TCRdb running MiXCR on the 5' RACE reads. The sample shows 250,000 or so distinct CDR3 sequences, roughly a quarter of them seen only once. The sequencing sample was made of blood, either unsorted or a sorted T cell fraction (not recorded which). These receptors originate from a male donor with ankylosing spondylitis or in good health (not recorded which).

The chain employs TRBV18 and TRBJ2-7; 7 bases map to TRBD2. V gave up 6 bases and J gave up 2 bases; unmatched junction bases: 7. This CDR3 contains 14 residues. CDR1 KGHSH and CDR2 LQKENI come from the germline V gene. CDR3 sequence (DNA): TGTGCCAGCTCCGGCCGGGACTACCCCTACGAGCAGTACTTC. Amino acid sequence: CASSGRDYPYEQYF. The full variable domain, its missing parts supplied by reference TRBV18 and TRBJ2-7, is NAGVMQNPRHLVRRRGQEARLRCSPMKGHSHVYWYRQLPEEGLKFMVYLQKENIIDESGMPKERFSAEFPKEGPSILRIQQVVRGDSAAYFCASSGRDYPYEQYFGPGTRLTVT.

This clonotype was observed at least ten times. The chain has TRBV20-1 and TRBJ1-5, with a tentative D call TRBD1 (6 bases). Trimming took off 5 bases at V and 0 bases at J, with 8 bases between the two ends. The CDR3 loop spans 13 amino acids. The germline gives CDR1 DFQATT, CDR2 SNEGSKA (reference sequence). CDR3 sequence reads: CSAEDSSNQPQHF. DNA of the CDR3: TGCAGTGCTGAGGACAGTAGCAATCAGCCCCAGCATTTT.

V gene TRBV20-1 combines with J gene TRBJ2-3; D tentatively fits TRBD1 or TRBD2 (6 bases each). V shed 4 bases and J shed 2 bases, with 16 bases lying between them. The CDR3 consists of 15 residues. CDR1 DFQATT and CDR2 SNEGSKA come from the germline V gene (reference sequence). The CDR3 coding sequence is TGCAGTGCTAATGGGGGGCCGGGCTCCACAGATACGCAGTATTTT. Translation gives CSANGGPGSTDTQYF.

This clonotype was found many times. The chain recombines TRBV20-1 with TRBJ1-6, with D unresolved. The CDR3 spans 13 residues. Trimming stripped 6 bases from V and 9 bases from J, with 15 bases between. In germline, CDR1 is DFQATT, CDR2 SNEGSKA (reference sequence). This CDR3 is CSAHGDRLSPLHF. CDR3 coding DNA: TGCAGTGCCCATGGAGACCGCCTTTCACCCCTCCACTTT.

This clonotype was counted at least ten times. The chain links TRBV12-3 or TRBV12-4 to TRBJ2-4, with TRBD1 identical over 7 bases. Unmatched junction bases numbered 5, after V lost 6 bases and J lost 6 bases. CDR3 length: 13 amino acids. The CDR3 sequence: CASSLRQGNIQYF. For the CDR3, the DNA is TGTGCCAGCAGCCTGAGACAGGGAAACATTCAGTACTTC.

This clonotype has just a few counts. The chain joins TRBV7-9 to TRBJ2-1; D might be TRBD2 (6 bases). CDR1 is SEHNR, CDR2 FQNEAQ, per germline (reference sequence). With 4 bases removed from V and 4 bases from J, the gap between germline ends came to 14 bases. The CDR3 has 15 residues. The CDR3 protein is CASSSQFGGYNEQFF. CDR3 nucleotide sequence: TGTGCCAGCAGCTCCCAGTTTGGGGGGTACAATGAGCAGTTCTTC. The variable domain in full, completed from reference TRBV7-9 and TRBJ2-1, reads DTGVSQNPRHKITKRGQNVTFRCDPISEHNRLYWYRQTLGQGPEFLTYFQNEAQLEKSRLLSDRFSAERPKGSFSTLEIQRTEQGDSAMYLCASSSQFGGYNEQFFGPGTRLTVL.

The chain combines TRBV29-1 with TRBJ2-1; possible D gene TRBD1, 6 bases. This CDR3 region has 14 residues. V was shortened by 6 bases and J by 0 bases, with 12 bases between the two germline ends. Germline CDR1 and CDR2: SQVTM and ANQGSEA. In DNA, the CDR3 is TGCAGCGTGAAGGGACACAGCTCCTACAATGAGCAGTTCTTC. Translated: CSVKGHSSYNEQFF.

This clonotype was counted ten times or more. The CDR3 region has the DNA TGCGCCAGCGGTTCAGGGGGCCCAGATACGCAGTATTTT. This codes for CASGSGGPDTQYF. V and J are TRBV5-1 and TRBJ2-3; TRBD1 matches at 8 bases. Germline V CDR1 and CDR2: SGHRS, YFSETQ. This CDR3 has 13 amino acids. The J segment lost 4 bases and the V segment lost 7 bases, leaving 5 bases of the junction unmatched. The variable domain in full, completed from reference TRBV5-1 and TRBJ2-3, reads KAGVTQTPRYLIKTRGQQVTLSCSPISGHRSVSWYQQTPGQGLQFLFEYFSETQRNKGNFPGRFSGRQFSNSRSEMNVSTLELGDSALYLCASGSGGPDTQYFGPGTRLTVL.

This clonotype was counted ten times or more. The rearrangement links TRBV10-3 to TRBJ2-2, with D unclear. Trimming pared 7 bases from V and 2 bases from J, leaving 5 bases between. Germline assignment: CDR1 ENHRY and CDR2 SYGVKD. This CDR3 has 12 residues. Here the CDR3 reads CAITPNTGELFF. CDR3 bases: TGTGCCATCACCCCCAACACCGGGGAGCTGTTTTTT.

The chain uses TRBV12-3 or TRBV12-4 and TRBJ2-7; D remains ambiguous. This CDR3 has 14 residues. V gave up 3 bases and J gave up 0 bases, with 9 bases separating them. Written as DNA, the CDR3 is TGTGCCAGCAGTTTTACCGGAATCTCCTACGAGCAGTACTTC. This encodes CASSFTGISYEQYF.

The J gene is TRBJ1-1, the V gene TRBV7-9; D may be TRBD1 (6 bases). CDR3 length: 15 residues. CDR1 and CDR2 from the germline V gene are SEHNR and FQNEAQ (reference sequence). V lost 1 base to trimming and J lost 5 bases, with 14 bases between them. CDR3 sequence: CASSLGGLVGTEAFF. For the CDR3, the DNA is TGTGCCAGCAGCTTAGGGGGGCTCGTCGGGACTGAAGCTTTCTTT.

This clonotype has at least ten counts. The chain carries TRBV5-1 and TRBJ2-7; D is perhaps TRBD2 (6 bases). Trimming left V 3 bases short and J 5 bases short, with 12 bases between. The CDR3 runs 13 residues. The germline gives CDR1 SGHRS, CDR2 YFSETQ. The CDR3 spells CASSWRVGDEQYF. Written as DNA, the CDR3 is TGCGCCAGCAGCTGGAGGGTGGGAGACGAGCAGTACTTC.

This chain joins TRBV20-1 and TRBJ2-5; 7 bases align to TRBD2. The CDR3 covers 15 residues. V lost 0 bases, J lost 0 bases, and 4 bases stayed unmatched. Germline loops: CDR1 DFQATT, CDR2 SNEGSKA (reference sequence). Written as DNA, the CDR3 is TGCAGTGCTAGAGACCGAGCGGGGTACCAAGAGACCCAGTACTTC. Translating it yields CSARDRAGYQETQYF.

V and J are TRBV7-9 and TRBJ2-3, with 7 positions matching TRBD2. The CDR3 covers 14 residues. J was trimmed by 1 base and V by 3 bases; bases with no gene match: 1. The germline CDR1 and CDR2 sequences are SEHNR and FQNEAQ (reference sequence). The CDR3 sequence is CASSFSGGTDTQYF. CDR3 coding DNA: TGTGCCAGCAGCTTCAGCGGGGGCACAGATACGCAGTATTTT.

This clonotype was detected a few times. The germline gene is not matched at one end of the junction; a read error may be the cause. The gene calls are TRBV2 and TRBJ1-3, with 9 bases aligning to TRBD1. The germline V gene encodes CDR1 SNHLY and CDR2 FYNNEI. The length of the CDR3 is 18 residues. In DNA form, the CDR3 reads TGTACCAGCAGTGGGACAGGGTTCTCACTCCCCTCTGGAAACACCATATATTTT. Translating gives CTSSGTGFSLPSGNTIYF.

This clonotype was recorded at least ten times. This chain connects TRBV10-2 to TRBJ2-3; a possible D gene is TRBD2 (5 bases). CDR1 is WSHSY and CDR2 is SAAADI in the germline V gene. Trimming took off 3 bases at V and 9 bases at J, with 13 bases between the two ends. This CDR3 comprises 13 residues. As DNA, the CDR3 is TGCGCCAGCAGTGAACCACCCGGGGTGACGCAGTATTTT. Translation gives CASSEPPGVTQYF.

This clonotype was picked up many times. The chain uses TRBV20-1 and TRBJ2-7; unclear D gene. Germline V CDR1 and CDR2: DFQATT, SNEGSKA (reference sequence). The CDR3 extends over 11 amino acids. V was clipped by 5 bases and J by 4 bases, with 9 bases between them. CDR3 sequence (DNA): TGCAGTGCTTCCCTCCCGTACGAGCAGTACTTC. It translates to CSASLPYEQYF.

The V call is TRBV18, the J call TRBJ2-5, with D possibly being TRBD1 (6 bases). There are 13 residues in the CDR3. V was trimmed by 1 base and J by 3 bases, leaving 6 bases between them. CDR1 and CDR2 from the germline V gene are KGHSH and LQKENI. CDR3 nucleotide sequence: TGTGCCAGCTCACCACGACAGGAAGAGACCCAGTACTTC. Translation: CASSPRQEETQYF.

The table lists this clonotype with many counts. The CDR3 bases are TGCAGTGCTAGGGAAGGACAATTGAACACTGAAGCTTTCTTT. Translating gives CSAREGQLNTEAFF. The chain couples TRBV20-1 to TRBJ1-1; TRBD1 is a possible D gene (5 bases). Trimming shortened V by 3 bases and J by 0 bases, and 11 bases separated the two germline ends. This CDR3 comprises 14 residues. Looked up from germline, CDR1 is DFQATT and CDR2 is SNEGSKA (reference sequence).

V usage is TRBV14 and J usage is TRBJ1-1, with unresolved D. Germline values: CDR1 SGHDN, CDR2 FVKESK. Between the trimmed V and J ends, which lost 0 bases and 10 bases, there was a span of 12 bases. This CDR3 region has 13 residues. CDR3 residues: CASSQDIGGGAFF. CDR3 nucleotide sequence: TGTGCCAGCAGCCAAGATATTGGAGGTGGAGCTTTCTTT. The complete variable domain, with remaining parts taken from reference TRBV14 and TRBJ1-1, reads EAGVTQFPSHSVIEKGQTVTLRCDPISGHDNLYWYRRVMGKEIKFLLHFVKESKQDESGMPNNRFLAERTGGTYSTLKVQPAELEDSGVYFCASSQDIGGGAFFGQGTRLTVV.

This chain links TRBV20-1 with TRBJ2-1; D is perhaps TRBD1 or TRBD2 (5 bases each). CDR1 is DFQATT and CDR2 is SNEGSKA in the germline V gene (reference sequence). The germline V and J ends were trimmed by 0 bases and 9 bases, with 15 bases remaining between them. This CDR3 has 14 amino acids. CDR3 DNA: TGCAGTGCTAGAGAGGGGACCGCTGTCCCTGAGCAGTTCTTC. This sequence encodes CSAREGTAVPEQFF.

The chain carries TRBV5-1 and TRBJ2-2, with 8 nucleotides matching TRBD1. The germline V gene has CDR1 SGHRS and CDR2 YFSETQ. V trimming: 7 bases; J trimming: 5 bases; junction bases outside the gene matches: 10. This CDR3 has 15 amino acids. CDR3 bases: TGCGCCAGCTCCAGGACAGGGACGGCAACCGGGGAGCTGTTTTTT. Residues: CASSRTGTATGELFF.

This clonotype has ten or more counts. The chain has TRBV20-1 and TRBJ1-5; D is unresolved. Germline assignment: CDR1 DFQATT and CDR2 SNEGSKA (reference sequence). V was cut by 0 bases and J by 4 bases, with 16 bases left in between. The CDR3 extends over 16 amino acids. The CDR3: CSARDWESGLNQPQHF. CDR3 DNA sequence: TGCAGTGCTAGAGATTGGGAGAGTGGCCTTAATCAGCCCCAGCATTTT.

The chain links TRBV6-5 to TRBJ2-3; D call uncertain. Germline V gene sequence: CDR1 MNHEY, CDR2 SVGAGI. The CDR3 is 15 residues long. V gave up 2 bases and J gave up 2 bases, with 11 bases separating them. The CDR3 loop is CASSYAPPPTDTQYF. CDR3 coding DNA: TGTGCCAGCAGTTACGCGCCCCCCCCCACAGATACGCAGTATTTT.

The rearrangement links TRBV20-1 to TRBJ2-7, with D unresolved. The CDR3 contains 13 residues. The V gene's germline CDR1 is DFQATT and CDR2 SNEGSKA (reference sequence). Trimming left V 1 base short and J 1 base short, with 8 bases between. The CDR3 spells CSARARISYEQYF. CDR3 nucleotides: TGCAGTGCTAGAGCACGGATATCCTACGAGCAGTACTTC.